Each of the 9 T cell receptor beta chains below was sequenced from the same sample in a study of PD-1 blockade in classical Hodgkin lymphoma. Some clones are missing from TCRdb's copy, which holds only in-frame ones; the method was immunoSEQ multiplex PCR. The table has about 94,000 clones, nearly 90% seen once. Autologous stem cell transplantation was followed by relapse in every patient, and brentuximab vedotin exposure varied. This sample comprised peripheral blood mononuclear cells (PBMCs), obtained before the second cycle of nivolumab. The receptors derive from a human donor with classical Hodgkin lymphoma.

This chain joins TRBV7-2 and TRBJ1-3, with D tentatively TRBD1 (6 bases). Trimming took 5 bases from V and 2 from J, leaving 10 bases between them. Germline V CDR1 and CDR2: SGHTA, FQGNSA. The CDR3 length is 14 residues. The CDR3 spells CASSATGPGNTIYF. The CDR3 DNA sequence: TGTGCCAGCAGCGCGACAGGTCCTGGAAACACCATATATTTT.

The J gene is TRBJ2-2, the V gene TRBV5-4; possible D gene TRBD2, 6 bases. There are 13 residues in the CDR3. Trimming took off 7 bases at V and 4 bases at J, with 11 bases between the two ends. CDR1 and CDR2 (germline): SGHNT, YYREEE (reference sequence). CDR3 loop: CASGRGITGELFF. Written as DNA, the CDR3 is TGTGCCAGCGGACGGGGGATCACCGGGGAGCTGTTTTTT.

This sequence joins TRBV5-1 and TRBJ2-1; TRBD2 matches at 8 bases. Germline lookup yields CDR1 SGHRS and CDR2 YFSETQ. V gave up 5 bases and J gave up 5 bases; unmatched junction bases: 6. This CDR3 is built from 14 residues. The CDR3 nucleotides are TGCGCCAGCAGATTAGCGGGACCCCACAATGAGCAGTTCTTC. This translates into CASRLAGPHNEQFF.

This rearrangement joins TRBV27 to TRBJ2-1; possibly TRBD1 for D (6 bases). Germline V gene data show CDR1 as MNHEY and CDR2 as SMNVEV (reference sequence). The CDR3 loop spans 15 amino acids. The V end was cut by 6 bases, the J end by 4 bases, with 16 bases between. The CDR3 DNA sequence: TGTGCCAGCAGGCCACAGGGTTTTGGGTACAATGAGCAGTTCTTC. It yields the protein CASRPQGFGYNEQFF.

The chain carries TRBV7-9 and TRBJ2-7; maybe TRBD2 (6 bases). V dropped 5 bases and J dropped 4 bases, with 9 bases sitting between them. Looked up from germline, CDR1 is SEHNR and CDR2 is FQNEAQ (reference sequence). CDR3 length equals 12 residues. The chain's CDR3 is CASSSSGYEQYF. For the CDR3, the DNA is TGTGCCAGCAGCAGTAGCGGTTACGAGCAGTACTTC.

This sequence joins TRBV27 and TRBJ1-5, with D unclear. Trimming left V 6 bases short and J 0 bases short, with 9 bases between. The CDR3 loop spans 14 amino acids. Germline V gene data show CDR1 as MNHEY and CDR2 as SMNVEV (reference sequence). CDR3 DNA sequence: TGTGCCAGCAGCCCCCAGGCTAGCAATCAGCCCCAGCATTTT. Translation: CASSPQASNQPQHF.

This chain uses TRBV18 with TRBJ2-7; no reliable D call. Looked up from germline, CDR1 is KGHSH and CDR2 is LQKENI. The length of the CDR3 is 12 residues. V was cut by 6 bases and J by 4 bases, with 10 bases left in between. CDR3 residues: CASSQSVYEQYF. The CDR3 DNA sequence: TGTGCCAGCTCCCAATCTGTATACGAGCAGTACTTC.

V and J are TRBV11-1 and TRBJ2-7; D is unresolved. This CDR3 is built from 11 residues. V was trimmed by 5 bases and J by 3 bases, leaving 5 bases between them. Germline assignment: CDR1 SGHAT and CDR2 FQDESV (reference sequence). Written as DNA, the CDR3 is TGTGCCAGCAGCCGAAACTACGAGCAGTACTTC. Translating it yields CASSRNYEQYF.

This clone was seen only once. This rearrangement joins TRBV4-1 to TRBJ2-1, with TRBD2 matching 9 bases. CDR1 and CDR2 (germline): MGHRA, YSYEKL. This CDR3 has 15 residues. Trimming took 0 bases from V and 7 from J; bases not matched to a gene: 4. The CDR3 DNA sequence: TGCGCCAGCAGCCAAGATCAAAGCGGGAGGAATGAGCAGTTCTTC. This translates into CASSQDQSGRNEQFF.